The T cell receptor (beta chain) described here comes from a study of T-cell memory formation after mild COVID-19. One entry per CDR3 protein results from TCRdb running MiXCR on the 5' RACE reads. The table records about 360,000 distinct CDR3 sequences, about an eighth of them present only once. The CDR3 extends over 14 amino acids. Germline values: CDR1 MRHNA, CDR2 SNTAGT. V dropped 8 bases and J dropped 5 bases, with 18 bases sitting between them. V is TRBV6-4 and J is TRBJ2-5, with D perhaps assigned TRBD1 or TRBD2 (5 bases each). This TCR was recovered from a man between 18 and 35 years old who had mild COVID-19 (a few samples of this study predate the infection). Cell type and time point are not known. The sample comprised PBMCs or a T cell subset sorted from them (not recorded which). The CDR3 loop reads CASPLGLARETQYF. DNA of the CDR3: TGTGCCAGCCCGCTGGGGCTAGCTCGCGAGACCCAGTACTTC.